This T cell receptor beta chain stems from a study of cytomegalovirus exposure and HLA in healthy donors. General study results and limits: A classifier reportedly called cytomegalovirus status with high sensitivity and specificity. TCR beta chains numbering roughly 150 were designated cytomegalovirus-associated.

V dropped 2 bases and J dropped 6; count of bases not matched to a gene: 12. This CDR3 has 19 residues. From germline, CDR1 is KGHSH and CDR2 LQKENI. Repertoires were generated with immunoSEQ multiplex PCR, while TCRdb's copy carries only in-frame clones and drops some. This table has roughly 130,000 clones, 88% appearing once. On this clone: Its antigen is undetermined.

Sequencing was done on a sample of PBMCs. The rearrangement joins TRBV18 to TRBJ2-1; 14 positions match TRBD2. This receptor was obtained from a man aged 30-40 years in good health and CMV-seronegative. CDR3 in amino acids: CASSPILPGLAGASNEQFF. The CDR3 DNA is TGTGCCAGCTCACCAATACTTCCGGGACTAGCGGGAGCGTCCAATGAGCAGTTCTTC.